This T cell receptor beta chain was sequenced during a study of tumour-infiltrating T cells in Burkitt lymphoma. The overall study: Overall and progression-free survival were predicted by productive clonality.

Assay: immunoSEQ multiplex PCR; the TCRdb copy retains only in-frame clones and omits some. Of about 2,100 clones in the sample, approximately 75% were seen once. CDR1 and CDR2 from the germline V gene are KGHSH and LQKENI. This CDR3 spans 14 amino acids. V lost 6 bases and J lost 0, with 9 bases in between. This sequence joins TRBV18 and TRBJ1-3; D is unresolved. The TCR sequence derives from a human donor with diffuse large B-cell lymphoma. The sample was tumor tissue. The CDR3 reads CASSLGSSGNTIYF. CDR3 in DNA: TGTGCCAGCTCGCTAGGATCCTCTGGAAACACCATATATTTT.